The rows below give T cell receptor beta chains drawn from one sample of a study of blood T cell repertoires in COVID-19. Sequenced by immunoSEQ multiplex PCR; TCRdb stores in-frame clones only, minus some. The sample contains a few hundred thousand clones, around 82% of which appear only once. Sequencing used peripheral blood. Source of these receptors: a woman between 45 and 65 years old with acute or convalescent COVID-19. Each CDR3 is given with its conserved first and last residue. D genes are given only for firm matches. Clone size is shown for a subset of rows, as once, few, many or a class of expanded clone.

V gene,CDR3 length,clone size,D gene,J gene,CDR3 DNA,CDR3 protein
TRBV7-7,15,.,TRBD1,TRBJ2-1,TGTGCCAGCAGCTCCGGGACAGGGGAATACAATGAGCAGTTCTTC,CASSSGTGEYNEQFF
TRBV10-3,16,.,TRBD1,TRBJ2-7,TGTGCCATCGGCAGCGCGGGACAGGGGAGCTCCTACGAGCAGTACTTC,CAIGSAGQGSSYEQYF
TRBV19,14,.,TRBD1,TRBJ1-1,TGTGCCAGTACCAAGGACAGGGTCTTCCGTGAAGCTTTCTTT,CASTKDRVFREAFF
TRBV3-1/TRBV3-2,17,.,TRBD2,TRBJ2-3,TGTGCCAGCAGCCAGGCTCTAGCGGGGGTGAGCACAGATACGCAGTATTTT,CASSQALAGVSTDTQYF
TRBV11-2,15,.,TRBD1,TRBJ2-3,TGTGCCAGCAGCTACACAGGGGGTACTACAGATACGCAGTATTTT,CASSYTGGTTDTQYF
TRBV7-9,13,.,TRBD1,TRBJ2-2,TGTGCCAGCACCGGGACAGGGACCGGGGAGCTGTTTTTT,CASTGTGTGELFF
TRBV7-9,14,.,TRBD1,TRBJ2-4,TGTGCCAGCAGCTCAACAGGGGGCAAAAACATTCAGTACTTC,CASSSTGGKNIQYF
TRBV6-1,16,.,.,TRBJ2-4,TGTGCCAGCAGTGCAGAGCGGGCTCTAGCCAAAAACATTCAGTACTTC,CASSAERALAKNIQYF
TRBV6-5,13,once,TRBD1,TRBJ1-5,TGTGCCAGCAGGGCACAGGGGAATCAGCCCCAGCATTTT,CASRAQGNQPQHF
TRBV2,14,.,TRBD1,TRBJ1-3,TGTGCCAGCACCCGGGACAGGGAGGGAAACACCATATATTTT,CASTRDREGNTIYF
TRBV28,13,few,TRBD1,TRBJ2-4,TGTGCCAGCTCGGGACAGGACAAAAACATTCAGTACTTC,CASSGQDKNIQYF
TRBV19,13,few,TRBD1,TRBJ2-3,TGTGCCAGTTTGGGACAGAACACAGATACGCAGTATTTT,CASLGQNTDTQYF
TRBV5-1,16,once,TRBD1,TRBJ2-5,TGCGCCAGCAGCCGGGAGGGACAGGGGGCGAGGGAGACCCAGTACTTC,CASSREGQGARETQYF
TRBV6-1,15,.,TRBD1,TRBJ2-3,TGTGCCAGCAGTGAAGCACAGGGGCAGGCAGATACGCAGTATTTT,CASSEAQGQADTQYF
TRBV5-1,17,.,TRBD2,TRBJ2-3,TGCGCCAGCAGCTTGGACCCAGCGGGATACAGCACAGATACGCAGTATTTT,CASSLDPAGYSTDTQYF
TRBV5-4,15,.,TRBD2,TRBJ2-1,TGTGCCAGCAGCCGTAGCGGGAGCTCCTACAATGAGCAGTTCTTC,CASSRSGSSYNEQFF
TRBV5-6,16,.,TRBD1,TRBJ2-5,TGTGCCAGCAGCGACCAGGGGACAGCCTTACAAGAGACCCAGTACTTC,CASSDQGTALQETQYF
TRBV5-8,17,few,.,TRBJ1-6,TGTGCCAGCAGCTTGATTCAGGGGATCAGAGAAAGGTCACCCCTCCACTTT,CASSLIQGIRERSPLHF
TRBV29-1,13,.,.,TRBJ1-4,TGCACACCCAGGGGACCAACTAATGAAAAACTGTTTTTT,CTPRGPTNEKLFF
TRBV5-8,20,.,TRBD2,TRBJ2-1,TGTGCCAGCAGCTCCCCCCTGAAAAGCGGGAGGCGAAGCTCCTACAATGAGCAGTTCTTC,CASSSPLKSGRRSSYNEQFF
TRBV10-3,14,.,.,TRBJ1-1,TGTGCCATCACCGGGGGGGGCATGAACACTGAAGCTTTCTTT,CAITGGGMNTEAFF
TRBV5-1,18,.,.,TRBJ1-1,TGCGCCAGCAGCTTGATGGTTTCAGGGGTGGCTGGGAACACTGAAGCTTTCTTT,CASSLMVSGVAGNTEAFF
TRBV27,18,few,TRBD1,TRBJ1-5,TGTGCCAGCAGTTTTTACCGACCTCCGGGACAGGGCAATCAGCCCCAGCATTTT,CASSFYRPPGQGNQPQHF
TRBV18,13,few,TRBD1,TRBJ2-1,TGTGCCAGCTCACGGGACAGGTACAATGAGCAGTTCTTC,CASSRDRYNEQFF
TRBV18,15,.,.,TRBJ1-1,TGTGCCAGCTCACCACCGTTCAACAGGGACACTGAAGCTTTCTTT,CASSPPFNRDTEAFF
TRBV7-8,14,.,.,TRBJ1-4,TGTGCCAGCAGCTTCGAGAGGCAGGGGGAAAAACTGTTTTTT,CASSFERQGEKLFF